This T cell receptor beta chain was documented in a study of blood T cell repertoires in COVID-19. Assay: immunoSEQ multiplex PCR; the TCRdb copy retains only in-frame clones and omits some. Altogether tens of thousands of clones are present, around four fifths being singletons, with the ten largest covering roughly 3.2%. This clone was found a few times. Germline V lookup: CDR1 LGHDT, CDR2 YNNKEL (reference sequence). This CDR3 has 16 amino acids. Trimming removed 1 base from V and 7 bases from J; junction bases left unmatched: 6. Sequencing was performed on peripheral blood. The sequence came from a man aged 45-65 years with acute or convalescent COVID-19. This chain joins TRBV3-1 (or the pseudogene TRBV3-2) and TRBJ1-6; 8 bases are a match to TRBD1. The CDR3 nucleotides are TGTGCCAGCAGCCAAGGTTGGGACAGGAGAAATTCACCCCTCCACTTT. Protein sequence: CASSQGWDRRNSPLHF.